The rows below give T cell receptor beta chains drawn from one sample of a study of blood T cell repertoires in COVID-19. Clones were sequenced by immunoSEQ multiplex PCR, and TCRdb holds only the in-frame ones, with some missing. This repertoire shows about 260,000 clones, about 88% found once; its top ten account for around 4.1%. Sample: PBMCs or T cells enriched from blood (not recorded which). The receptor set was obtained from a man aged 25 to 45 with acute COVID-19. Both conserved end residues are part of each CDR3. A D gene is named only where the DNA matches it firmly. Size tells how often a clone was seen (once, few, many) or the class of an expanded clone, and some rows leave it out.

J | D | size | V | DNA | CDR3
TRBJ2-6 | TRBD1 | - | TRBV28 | TGTGCCAGCAGTGACCGGGACAGGGGGCCCGGGGCCAACGTCCTGACTTTC | CASSDRDRGPGANVLTF
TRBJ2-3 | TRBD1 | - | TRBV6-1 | TGTGCCAGCAGTGACGAGACAGGGGGCGCAGATACGCAGTATTTT | CASSDETGGADTQYF
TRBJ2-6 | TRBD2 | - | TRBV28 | TGTGCCACGGCTGCACTAGCGTTGGCTGGGGCCAACGTCCTGACTTTC | CATAALALAGANVLTF
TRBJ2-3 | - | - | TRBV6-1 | TGTGCCAGCAGTGATACTGTAAATACGCAGTATTTT | CASSDTVNTQYF
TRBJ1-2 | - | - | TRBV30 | TGTGCCTGGAGTCAAACACCGGGACAACTATGTGGCTACACCTTC | CAWSQTPGQLCGYTF
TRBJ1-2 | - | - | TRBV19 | TGTGCCAGTACAGGGATCGTTTATGGCTACACCTTC | CASTGIVYGYTF
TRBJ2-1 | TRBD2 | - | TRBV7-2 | TGTGCCAGCAGCTTAACGGGACTAGGCATCAATGAGCAGTTCTTC | CASSLTGLGINEQFF
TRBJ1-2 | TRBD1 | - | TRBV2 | TGTGCCAGCAGACCAAGCCAGGGACAGGGTATGGGTGGCTACACCTTC | CASRPSQGQGMGGYTF
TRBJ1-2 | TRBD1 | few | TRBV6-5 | TGTGCCAGTAGACAGGGTCATTCTCTCGGCTACACCTTC | CASRQGHSLGYTF
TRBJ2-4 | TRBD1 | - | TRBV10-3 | TGTGCCATCGGACCGGGAGACAGGGGAGGTTACCAAACTAAAAACATTCAGTACTTC | CAIGPGDRGGYQTKNIQYF